The 16 T cell receptor beta chains below were found in one sample sequenced in a study of technical replicates of blood from several donors. Here immunoSEQ multiplex PCR was the method, and the copy in TCRdb shows in-frame clones only, minus some. Of approximately 17,000 clones listed, around 86% are singletons. The source material was PBMCs. Receptor source: a human donor in good health.

The V call is TRBV2, the J call TRBJ1-1; a weak D match, TRBD1 (5 bases). Germline V gene lookup returns CDR1 SNHLY and CDR2 FYNNEI. CDR3 length equals 14 residues. V lost 8 bases to trimming and J lost 4 bases, with 17 bases between them. In DNA form, the CDR3 reads TGTGCCAGCTCGCTCGGGGGTTTGAGCACTGAAGCTTTCTTT. It is translated as CASSLGGLSTEAFF. The variable domain in full, completed from reference TRBV2 and TRBJ1-1, reads EPEVTQTPSHQVTQMGQEVILRCVPISNHLYFYWYRQILGQKVEFLVSFYNNEISEKSEIFDDQFSVERPDGSNFTLKIRSTKLEDSAMYFCASSLGGLSTEAFFGQGTRLTVV.

This chain joins TRBV7-9 and TRBJ2-7; D is undetermined. CDR3 length: 12 amino acids. Looked up from germline, CDR1 is SEHNR and CDR2 is FQNEAQ (reference sequence). Trimming shortened V by 5 bases and J by 2 bases, and 7 bases separated the two germline ends. The CDR3 nucleotides read TGTGCCAGCAGCCCCGACACCTACGAGCAGTACTTC. This sequence encodes CASSPDTYEQYF. The full variable domain, its missing parts supplied by reference TRBV7-9 and TRBJ2-7, is DTGVSQNPRHKITKRGQNVTFRCDPISEHNRLYWYRQTLGQGPEFLTYFQNEAQLEKSRLLSDRFSAERPKGSFSTLEIQRTEQGDSAMYLCASSPDTYEQYFGPGTRLTVT.

The genes are TRBV10-3 and TRBJ1-1; D gene uncertain. Germline CDR1 is ENHRY and CDR2 is SYGVKD. The V end lost 5 bases, the J end lost 0 bases, and 10 bases lay between the germline ends. The CDR3 sequence is 14 residues long. This chain's CDR3 is CAISPGSMNTEAFF. The DNA of the CDR3 is TGTGCCATCAGTCCCGGGTCAATGAACACTGAAGCTTTCTTT.

This sequence joins TRBV15 and TRBJ2-1; TRBD1 agrees at 10 bases. CDR1 and CDR2 (germline): LNHNV, YYDKDF (reference sequence). The CDR3 runs to 14 residues. V shed 2 bases and J 7 bases; nucleotides not matched to a gene: 2. In DNA, the CDR3 is TGTGCCACCAGCAGAAGGGACAGGGGTAATGAGCAGTTCTTC. Translating gives CATSRRDRGNEQFF.

The chain recombines TRBV7-9 with TRBJ2-1, with D tentatively TRBD2 (6 bases). Trimming took 5 bases from V and 7 from J, leaving 15 bases between them. The CDR3 contains 14 residues. CDR1 and CDR2 (germline): SEHNR, FQNEAQ (reference sequence). The CDR3 sequence is CASSRLETRNEQFF. The DNA for the CDR3 is TGTGCCAGCAGCCGCCTTGAGACTAGGAATGAGCAGTTCTTC.

This chain uses TRBV7-2 with TRBJ2-1; 9 bases map to TRBD2. Losses at the gene ends were 5 bases for V and 7 bases for J; bases not matched to a gene: 12. This CDR3 region has 16 residues. Germline V gene lookup returns CDR1 SGHTA and CDR2 FQGNSA. In DNA form, the CDR3 reads TGTGCCAGCAGCAAAGGGATCGCGGGAGGGTTGAATGAGCAGTTCTTC. Protein product: CASSKGIAGGLNEQFF.

The rearrangement uses TRBV11-2 and TRBJ2-5; 9 bases match TRBD1. Trimming at V came to 1 base and at J to 7 bases, leaving 10 bases not matched to a gene. Germline V CDR1 and CDR2: SGHAT, FQNNGV. This CDR3 has 16 residues. The CDR3 sequence is CASSLVPTGGFGTQYF. The CDR3 DNA reads TGTGCCAGCAGCTTAGTGCCGACAGGGGGGTTCGGGACCCAGTACTTC.

The CDR3 nucleotides read TGTGCCACTTGGCCGGGCGGGACCCCGGACATTCAGTACTTC. Translated, it gives CATWPGGTPDIQYF. The chain carries TRBV6-1 and TRBJ2-4; weak D call: TRBD2 (6 bases). V lost 10 bases, J lost 8 bases, and 21 bases lay in between. CDR3 size: 14 residues. CDR1 is MNHNS and CDR2 is SASEGT in the germline V gene.

The gene calls are TRBV7-2 and TRBJ2-2; unclear D gene. V was pared by 1 base and J by 0 bases, with 6 bases between. The CDR3 consists of 15 residues. CDR1 and CDR2 from the germline V gene are SGHTA and FQGNSA. CDR3 region: CASSLVQPNTGELFF. CDR3 bases: TGTGCCAGCAGCTTAGTACAACCGAACACCGGGGAGCTGTTTTTT.

V usage is TRBV11-2 and J usage is TRBJ2-1, with a weak D call TRBD2 (6 bases). V lost 0 bases and J lost 5, with 14 bases in between. This CDR3 region has 16 residues. Germline-derived CDR1 and CDR2 are SGHAT and FQNNGV. The CDR3 here is CASSLELDGGDNEQFF. The CDR3 DNA reads TGTGCCAGCAGCTTAGAACTCGACGGGGGAGACAATGAGCAGTTCTTC.

This clone came up once. The V and J genes are TRBV6-5 and TRBJ2-7; TRBD1 agrees at 10 bases. This CDR3 has 15 residues. The germline V gene encodes CDR1 MNHEY and CDR2 SVGAGI. V was pared by 4 bases and J by 4 bases, with 7 bases of the junction left unmatched. CDR3 in DNA: TGTGCCAGCAGTTCGGAGGGGACAGGGGAATACGAGCAGTACTTC. The encoded protein is CASSSEGTGEYEQYF.

By share, this clone ranks as medium-sized. The genes are TRBV10-2 and TRBJ1-3; maybe TRBD1 (5 bases). CDR1 is WSHSY and CDR2 is SAAADI in the germline V gene. This CDR3 is built from 14 residues. The V end was cut by 3 bases, the J end by 0 bases, with 6 bases between. CDR3 sequence (DNA): TGCGCCAGCAGTGAAGGGGTCTCTGGAAACACCATATATTTT. Translation gives CASSEGVSGNTIYF.

The V and J genes are TRBV7-9 and TRBJ2-7, with 12 bases lining up with TRBD1. With V trimmed by 4 bases and J by 6 bases, 4 bases remained unmatched. CDR3 length: 14 residues. CDR1 SEHNR and CDR2 FQNEAQ come from the germline V gene (reference sequence). CDR3 coding DNA: TGTGCCAGCAGCTGGGGGACAGGGGGCGCCGAGCAGTACTTC. Amino acids: CASSWGTGGAEQYF.

The V gene is TRBV18, the J gene TRBJ1-5; D is perhaps TRBD1 (5 bases). V shed 0 bases and J shed 0 bases, with 9 bases lying between them. CDR3 length: 16 amino acids. Germline-derived CDR1 and CDR2 are KGHSH and LQKENI. The CDR3 sequence: CASSPPQGGSNQPQHF. CDR3 sequence (DNA): TGTGCCAGCTCACCACCGCAGGGAGGTAGCAATCAGCCCCAGCATTTT.

This clone has just a few counts. V gene TRBV29-1 combines with J gene TRBJ2-5, with a possible D match to TRBD2 (6 bases). Trimming took 7 bases from V and 3 from J, leaving 12 bases between them. This CDR3 region has 12 residues. Looked up from germline, CDR1 is SQVTM and CDR2 is ANQGSEA. The CDR3 here is CSGSSAEETQYF. The DNA for the CDR3 is TGCAGCGGATCTAGCGCCGAAGAGACCCAGTACTTC. The complete variable domain, with remaining parts taken from reference TRBV29-1 and TRBJ2-5, reads SAVISQKPSRDICQRGTSLTIQCQVDSQVTMMFWYRQQPGQSLTLIATANQGSEATYESGFVIDKFPISRPNLTFSTLTVSNMSPEDSSIYLCSGSSAEETQYFGPGTRLLVL.

The genes are TRBV10-1 and TRBJ2-1; 15 nucleotides line up with TRBD2. The CDR3 totals 20 residues. Germline V CDR1 and CDR2: WNHNN, SYGVQD (reference sequence). The ends lost 6 bases at V and 8 bases at J; junction bases unmatched: 20. In nucleotides, the CDR3 is TGCGCCAGCAGCCCAACGACAGGGGTCGGGACTAGCGGGAGGCGCGATGAGCAGTTCTTC. Its protein product is CASSPTTGVGTSGRRDEQFF.